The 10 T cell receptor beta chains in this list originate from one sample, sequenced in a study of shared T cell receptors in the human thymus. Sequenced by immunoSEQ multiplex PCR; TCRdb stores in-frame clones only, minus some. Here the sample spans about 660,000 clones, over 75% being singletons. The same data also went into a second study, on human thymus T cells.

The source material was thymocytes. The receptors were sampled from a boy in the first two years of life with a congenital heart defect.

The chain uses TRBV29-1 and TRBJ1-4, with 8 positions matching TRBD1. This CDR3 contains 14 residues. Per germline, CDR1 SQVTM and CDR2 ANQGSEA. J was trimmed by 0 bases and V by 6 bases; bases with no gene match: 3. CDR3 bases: TGCAGCGTGTCGACAGGGGCAACTAATGAAAAACTGTTTTTT. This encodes CSVSTGATNEKLFF.

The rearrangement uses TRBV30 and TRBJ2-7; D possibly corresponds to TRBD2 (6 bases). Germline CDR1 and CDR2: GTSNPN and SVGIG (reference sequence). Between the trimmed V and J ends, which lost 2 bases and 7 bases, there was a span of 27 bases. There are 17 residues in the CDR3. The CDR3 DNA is TGTGCCTGGAGTCAACCCAAAAGACTAGGGAATACCCTGGAGCAGTACTTC. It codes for CAWSQPKRLGNTLEQYF.

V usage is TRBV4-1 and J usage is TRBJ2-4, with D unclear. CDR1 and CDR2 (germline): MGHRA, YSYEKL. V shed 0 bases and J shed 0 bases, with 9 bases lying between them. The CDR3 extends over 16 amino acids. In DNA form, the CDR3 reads TGCGCCAGCAGCCAAGAGTTACACCTAGCCAAAAACATTCAGTACTTC. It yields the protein CASSQELHLAKNIQYF.

In DNA form, the CDR3 reads TGTGCCAGCAGCCAAGATGGGAGGGTTCAAGAGACCCAGTACTTC. Translation: CASSQDGRVQETQYF. The V gene is TRBV14, the J gene TRBJ2-5; 7 bases fit TRBD2. V trimming: 0 bases; J trimming: 2 bases; junction bases outside the gene matches: 3. The CDR3 runs 15 residues. Germline values: CDR1 SGHDN, CDR2 FVKESK.

CDR3 DNA: TGTGCCAGCAGGCCGGGCCTAGCGGGCTACAATGAGCAGTTCTTC. This sequence encodes CASRPGLAGYNEQFF. The rearrangement links TRBV6-5 to TRBJ2-1; 8 nucleotides line up with TRBD2. V shed 6 bases and J 3 bases; nucleotides not matched to a gene: 7. The CDR3 totals 15 residues. Germline CDR1 is MNHEY and CDR2 is SVGAGI.

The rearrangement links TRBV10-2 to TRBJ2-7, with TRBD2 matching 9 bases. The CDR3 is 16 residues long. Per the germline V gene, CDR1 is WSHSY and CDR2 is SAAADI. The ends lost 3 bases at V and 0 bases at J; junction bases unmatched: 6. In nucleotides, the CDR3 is TGCGCCAGCAGTGAAGATAAAGCGGGAGGCTCCTACGAGCAGTACTTC. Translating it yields CASSEDKAGGSYEQYF.

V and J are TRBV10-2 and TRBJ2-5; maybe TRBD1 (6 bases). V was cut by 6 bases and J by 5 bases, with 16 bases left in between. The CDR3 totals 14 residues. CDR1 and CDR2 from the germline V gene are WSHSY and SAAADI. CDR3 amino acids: CASSQIRQVETQYF. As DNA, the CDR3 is TGCGCCAGCAGCCAAATTCGACAGGTTGAGACCCAGTACTTC.

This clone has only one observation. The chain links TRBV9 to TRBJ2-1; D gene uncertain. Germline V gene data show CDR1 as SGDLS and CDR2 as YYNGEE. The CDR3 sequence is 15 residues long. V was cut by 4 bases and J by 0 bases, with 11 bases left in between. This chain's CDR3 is CASSLDLGSYNEQFF. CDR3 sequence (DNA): TGTGCCAGCAGCCTTGACTTGGGCTCCTACAATGAGCAGTTCTTC.

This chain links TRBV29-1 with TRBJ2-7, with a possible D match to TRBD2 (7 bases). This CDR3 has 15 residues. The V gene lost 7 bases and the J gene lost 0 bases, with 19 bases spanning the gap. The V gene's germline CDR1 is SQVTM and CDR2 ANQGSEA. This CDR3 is CSAGKQGGNSYEQYF. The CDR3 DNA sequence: TGCAGCGCAGGGAAACAGGGAGGGAACTCCTACGAGCAGTACTTC.

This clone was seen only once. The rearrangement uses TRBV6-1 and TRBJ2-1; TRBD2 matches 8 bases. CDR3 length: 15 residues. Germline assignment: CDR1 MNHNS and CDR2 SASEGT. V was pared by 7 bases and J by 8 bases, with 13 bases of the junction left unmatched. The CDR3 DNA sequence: TGTGCCAGCAAGGAAAAGCGGGAGATTATCGATGAGCAGTTCTTC. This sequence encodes CASKEKREIIDEQFF.